This T cell receptor (beta chain) was obtained from a study of T cell responses to AZD1222 COVID-19 vaccine. Sequencing used immunoSEQ multiplex PCR; TCRdb keeps in-frame clones, though not all of them. This sample carries more than 70,000 clones, 90% of them seen once, and the ten largest clones take about 3.1%. V was shortened by 1 base and J by 5 bases, with 5 bases between the two germline ends. CDR1 and CDR2 (germline): GTSNPN, SVGIG (reference sequence). The CDR3 sequence is 11 residues long. The chain links TRBV30 to TRBJ1-2; the D is unclear. The starting material was peripheral blood, obtained 28 days after the second AZD1222 dose. This receptor was obtained from an adult who received the AZD1222 COVID-19 vaccine. This CDR3 is CAWSDGYGYTF. The DNA of the CDR3 is TGTGCCTGGAGTGACGGTTATGGCTACACCTTC. The full variable domain, in which reference TRBV30 and TRBJ1-2 provide the parts outside the CDR3, is SQTIHQWPATLVQPVGSPLSLECTVEGTSNPNLYWYRQAAGRGLQLLFYSVGIGQISSEVPQNLSASRPQDRQFILSSKKLLLSDSGFYLCAWSDGYGYTFGSGTRLTVV.